The entry below gives a single TCR beta chain sequence along with its context. In the authors' methods: How many nucleated cells were present was estimated from reference gene primer amplification. Sequencing was performed with immunoSEQ multiplex PCR; in TCRdb, only in-frame clones are kept and a portion is missing. The DNA gave D and trimming, while V, J and clone size come from that table. The sample has fewer than 55,000 clones; around 84% are singletons. This specimen belongs to a study of blood T cell repertoires in COVID-19. Study background: COVID-19 samples, acute and convalescent, were from the United States, Italy and Spain. PBMCs, B-cell-depleted T cells, or T cells were the source of the cDNA or gDNA that made up the material.

The CDR3 extends over 14 amino acids. CDR1 and CDR2 (germline): SGHNT, YYREEE (reference sequence). With V trimmed by 4 bases and J by 1 base, 4 bases remained unmatched. The gene calls are TRBV5-4 and TRBJ2-5, with 7 nucleotides matching TRBD2. The sample taken for sequencing was peripheral blood. This TCR derives from a man in his fifties with acute or convalescent COVID-19. The CDR3 is CASSGGGVQETQYF. The CDR3, as DNA: TGTGCCAGCAGCGGGGGGGGAGTCCAAGAGACCCAGTACTTC.